Listed below are T cell receptor beta chains from one sample, sequenced in a study of blood T cells in healthy people across ages. From the 5' RACE reads, TCRdb called clonotypes with MiXCR, one entry per CDR3 protein. The sample records roughly 1.5 million distinct CDR3 sequences, around 40% being singletons. Sample: blood. The receptors come from a woman aged 18-29 years in good health. Both conserved end residues are part of each CDR3. A D gene is named only where the DNA matches it firmly.

v_call,j_call,d_call,cdr3_aa
TRBV6-2/TRBV6-3,TRBJ1-2,.,CASSPLGRSSGYTF
TRBV20-1,TRBJ2-5,.,CSAIGRIPYNEQYF
TRBV6-5,TRBJ1-5,.,CASSRTRGEPQHF
TRBV5-1,TRBJ2-1,TRBD2,CASSLVGVSGAPYNEQFF
TRBV7-2,TRBJ1-2,TRBD1,CASSTETGRVTNYGYTF
TRBV6-5,TRBJ2-5,TRBD2,CASSYLASGGPRETQYF
TRBV9,TRBJ2-7,.,CAGSVDAGSYEQYF
TRBV6-5,TRBJ1-1,.,CASSYLGREAPEAFF
TRBV21-1,TRBJ2-2,.,CASTGLAGENTGELFF
TRBV9,TRBJ2-2,TRBD2,CASSVSPAGAKNTGELFF
TRBV10-3,.,.,CAINPEEGSYNEQYF
TRBV7-9,TRBJ2-7,.,CASSSTGLSYEQYF
TRBV20-1,TRBJ1-5,.,CSARDRNFDNQPQHF
TRBV21-1,TRBJ2-1,.,CASRVGVDNEQFF
TRBV7-2,TRBJ2-3,TRBD2,CASSLAGTSGFADTQYF
TRBV5-1,TRBJ1-4,.,CASSLPRTKTNEKLFF
TRBV28,TRBJ2-1,TRBD2,CASILGTSGYNEQFF
TRBV7-9,TRBJ2-3,TRBD2,CASSYPGLAGVGDTQYF
TRBV7-9,TRBJ2-7,.,CASSLDPQGTYEQYF
TRBV2,TRBJ1-2,.,CASSQGRRNYGYTF
TRBV9,TRBJ2-1,.,CASSVGGTGNEQFF
TRBV4-3,TRBJ1-6,TRBD1,CASSHRPGTGTNSPLHF
TRBV20-1,TRBJ2-7,TRBD2,CSATETGLAKPYEQYF
TRBV7-9,TRBJ2-7,.,CASSFSGASYEQYF
TRBV29-1,TRBJ1-1,.,CSSDSSGTEAFF
TRBV28,TRBJ1-5,.,CASSLSPGAPQHF
TRBV6-6,.,.,CASSYRTVRAETQYF
TRBV7-2,TRBJ1-5,.,CASSQSSNQPQHF
TRBV10-3,TRBJ1-2,.,CAIMARANNSGYTF
TRBV4-1,TRBJ2-7,TRBD2,CASSQGARLGTSGIYEQYF
TRBV20-1,TRBJ2-6,.,CSASPSSSGANVLTF
TRBV11-2,TRBJ2-6,TRBD1,CASSPWTGGPGANVLTF
TRBV12-3/TRBV12-4,TRBJ2-7,.,CASTARSSYEQYF
TRBV20-1,TRBJ2-5,TRBD1,CSARDTGGYYNEQYF
TRBV9,TRBJ2-7,.,CASSGHPGTNYEQYF
TRBV7-8,TRBJ2-1,.,CASSSMDGKTYEQFF
TRBV7-9,TRBJ1-2,.,CASRSTGIYGYTF